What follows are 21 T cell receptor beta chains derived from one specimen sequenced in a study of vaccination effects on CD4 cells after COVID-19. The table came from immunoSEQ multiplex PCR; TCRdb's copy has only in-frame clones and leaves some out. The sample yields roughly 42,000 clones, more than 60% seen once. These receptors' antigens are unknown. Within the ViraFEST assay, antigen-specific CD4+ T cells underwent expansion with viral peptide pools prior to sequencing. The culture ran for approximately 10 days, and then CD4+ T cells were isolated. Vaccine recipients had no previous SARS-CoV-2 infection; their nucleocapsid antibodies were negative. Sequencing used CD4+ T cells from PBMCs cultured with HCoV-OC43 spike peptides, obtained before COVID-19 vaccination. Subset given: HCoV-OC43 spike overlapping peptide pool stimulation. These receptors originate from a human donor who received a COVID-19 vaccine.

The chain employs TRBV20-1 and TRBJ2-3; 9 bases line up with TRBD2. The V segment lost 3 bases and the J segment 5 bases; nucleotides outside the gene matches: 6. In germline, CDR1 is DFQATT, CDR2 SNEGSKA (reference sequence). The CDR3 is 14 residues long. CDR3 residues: CSASRGGAGDTQYF. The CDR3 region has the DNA TGCAGTGCTAGTCGCGGGGGGGCCGGAGATACGCAGTATTTT.

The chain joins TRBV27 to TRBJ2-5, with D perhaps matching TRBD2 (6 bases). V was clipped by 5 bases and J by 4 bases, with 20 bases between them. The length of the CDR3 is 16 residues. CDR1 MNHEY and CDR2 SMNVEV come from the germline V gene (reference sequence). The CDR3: CASSIAGPGYTETQYF. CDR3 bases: TGTGCCAGCAGTATTGCGGGGCCGGGGTATACAGAGACCCAGTACTTC.

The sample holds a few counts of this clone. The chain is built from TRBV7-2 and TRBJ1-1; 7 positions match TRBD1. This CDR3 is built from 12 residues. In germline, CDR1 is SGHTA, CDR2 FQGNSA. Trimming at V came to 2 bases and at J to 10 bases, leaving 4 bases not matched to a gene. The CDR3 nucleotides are TGTGCCAGCAGCTTAAGGCAGGGGGGAGCTTTCTTT. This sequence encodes CASSLRQGGAFF.

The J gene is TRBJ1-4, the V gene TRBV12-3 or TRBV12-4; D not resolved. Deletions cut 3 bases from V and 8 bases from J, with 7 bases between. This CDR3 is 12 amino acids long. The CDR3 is CASSFPREKLFF. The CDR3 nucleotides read TGTGCCAGCAGTTTCCCTCGGGAAAAACTGTTTTTT.

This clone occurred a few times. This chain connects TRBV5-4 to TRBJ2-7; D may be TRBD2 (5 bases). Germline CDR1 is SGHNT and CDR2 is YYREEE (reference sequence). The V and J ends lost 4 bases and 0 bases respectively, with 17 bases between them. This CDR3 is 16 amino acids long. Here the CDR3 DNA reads TGTGCCAGCAGCCGTACGGGGTTAACCGTCTCCTACGAGCAGTACTTC. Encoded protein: CASSRTGLTVSYEQYF. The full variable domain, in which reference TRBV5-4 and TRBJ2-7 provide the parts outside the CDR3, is ETGVTQSPTHLIKTRGQQVTLRCSSQSGHNTVSWYQQALGQGPQFIFQYYREEENGRGNFPPRFSGLQFPNYSSELNVNALELDDSALYLCASSRTGLTVSYEQYFGPGTRLTVT.

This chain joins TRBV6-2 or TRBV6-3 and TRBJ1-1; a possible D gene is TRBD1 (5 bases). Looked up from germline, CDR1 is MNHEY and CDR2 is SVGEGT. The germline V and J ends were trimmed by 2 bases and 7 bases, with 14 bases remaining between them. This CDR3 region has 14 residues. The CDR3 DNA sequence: TGTGCCAGCAGTTACGCAGTTTATCAGGGTGAAGCTTTCTTT. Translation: CASSYAVYQGEAFF.

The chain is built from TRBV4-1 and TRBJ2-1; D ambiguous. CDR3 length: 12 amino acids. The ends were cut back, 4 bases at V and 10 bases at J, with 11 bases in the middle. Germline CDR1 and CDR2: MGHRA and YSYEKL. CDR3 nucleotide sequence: TGCGCCAGCAGCCCCCAGTTCGAGGAGCAGTTCTTC. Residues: CASSPQFEEQFF.

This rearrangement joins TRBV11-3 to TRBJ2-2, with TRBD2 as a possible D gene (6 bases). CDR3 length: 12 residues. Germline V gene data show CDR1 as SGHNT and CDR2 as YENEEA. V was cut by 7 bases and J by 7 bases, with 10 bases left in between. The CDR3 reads CASTVGGGELFF. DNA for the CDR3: TGTGCCAGCACCGTGGGGGGCGGGGAGCTGTTTTTT.

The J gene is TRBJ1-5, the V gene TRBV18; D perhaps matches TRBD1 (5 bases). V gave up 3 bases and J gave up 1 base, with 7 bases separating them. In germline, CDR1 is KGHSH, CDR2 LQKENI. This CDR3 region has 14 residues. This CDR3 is CASSPGGSNQPQHF. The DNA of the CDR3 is TGTGCCAGCTCACCGGGGGGGAGCAATCAGCCCCAGCATTTT.

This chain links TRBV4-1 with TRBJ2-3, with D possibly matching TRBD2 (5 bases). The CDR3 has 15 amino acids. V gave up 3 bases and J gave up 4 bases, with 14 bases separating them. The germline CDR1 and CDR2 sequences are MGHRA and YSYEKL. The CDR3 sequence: CASSQGVSDSDTQYF. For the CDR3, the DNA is TGCGCCAGCAGCCAGGGAGTTAGCGATTCAGATACGCAGTATTTT.

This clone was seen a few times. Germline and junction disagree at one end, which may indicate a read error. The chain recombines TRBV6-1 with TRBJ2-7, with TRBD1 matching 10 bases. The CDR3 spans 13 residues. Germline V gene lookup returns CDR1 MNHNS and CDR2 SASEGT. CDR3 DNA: TGTGCCAGCAGTGAAGGGGGACAGGGGCATATGAACTTC. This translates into CASSEGGQGHMNF.

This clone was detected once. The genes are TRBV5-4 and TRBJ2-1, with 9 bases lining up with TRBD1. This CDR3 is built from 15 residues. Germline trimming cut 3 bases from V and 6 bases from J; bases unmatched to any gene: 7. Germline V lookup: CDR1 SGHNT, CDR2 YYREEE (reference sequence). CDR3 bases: TGTGCCAGCAGCTCCGGGGACAGGGTAGGCAATGAGCAGTTCTTC. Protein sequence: CASSSGDRVGNEQFF.

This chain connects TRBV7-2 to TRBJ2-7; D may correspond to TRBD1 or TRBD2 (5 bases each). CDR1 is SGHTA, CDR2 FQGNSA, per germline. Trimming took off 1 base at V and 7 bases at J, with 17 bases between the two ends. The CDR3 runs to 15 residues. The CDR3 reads CASSLDSGARREQYF. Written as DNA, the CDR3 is TGTGCCAGCAGCTTAGATTCCGGGGCCCGTAGGGAGCAGTACTTC.

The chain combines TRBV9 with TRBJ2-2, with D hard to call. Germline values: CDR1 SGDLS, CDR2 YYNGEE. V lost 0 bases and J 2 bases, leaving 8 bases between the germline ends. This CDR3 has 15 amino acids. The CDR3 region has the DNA TGTGCCAGCAGCGTAGATGTCGCTAACACCGGGGAGCTGTTTTTT. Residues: CASSVDVANTGELFF.

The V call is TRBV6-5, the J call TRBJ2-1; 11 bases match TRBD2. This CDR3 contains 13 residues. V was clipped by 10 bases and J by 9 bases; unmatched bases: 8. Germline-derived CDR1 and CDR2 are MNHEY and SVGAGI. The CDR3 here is CATLLAGEIEQFF. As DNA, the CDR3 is TGTGCCACCTTACTAGCGGGGGAAATTGAGCAGTTCTTC.

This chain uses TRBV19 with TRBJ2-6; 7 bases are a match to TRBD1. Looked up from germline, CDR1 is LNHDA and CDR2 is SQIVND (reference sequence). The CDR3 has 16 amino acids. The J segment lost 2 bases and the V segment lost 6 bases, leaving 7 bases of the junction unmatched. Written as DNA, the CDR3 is TGTGCCAGTAGCTACCACAGGGGTCCTGGGGCCAACGTCCTGACTTTC. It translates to CASSYHRGPGANVLTF.

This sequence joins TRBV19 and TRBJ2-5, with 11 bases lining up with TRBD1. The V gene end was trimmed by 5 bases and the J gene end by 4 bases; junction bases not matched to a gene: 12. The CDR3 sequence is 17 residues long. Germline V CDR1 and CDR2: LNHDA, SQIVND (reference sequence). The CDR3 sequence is CASSSGQGVGGVETQYF. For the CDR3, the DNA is TGTGCCAGTAGTTCGGGACAGGGGGTCGGTGGAGTAGAGACCCAGTACTTC.

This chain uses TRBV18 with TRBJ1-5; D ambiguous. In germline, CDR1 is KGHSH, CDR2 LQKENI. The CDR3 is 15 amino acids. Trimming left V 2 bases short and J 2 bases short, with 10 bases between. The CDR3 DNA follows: TGTGCCAGCTCACCAACCACCGTCGGCAATCAGCCCCAGCATTTT. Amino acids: CASSPTTVGNQPQHF. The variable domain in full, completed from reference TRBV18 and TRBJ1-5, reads NAGVMQNPRHLVRRRGQEARLRCSPMKGHSHVYWYRQLPEEGLKFMVYLQKENIIDESGMPKERFSAEFPKEGPSILRIQQVVRGDSAAYFCASSPTTVGNQPQHFGDGTRLSIL.

The CDR3 loop is CASSPSSDRGRQYF. Here the CDR3 DNA reads TGCGCCAGCAGCCCCTCCTCGGACAGGGGTCGGCAGTACTTC. The chain links TRBV4-3 to TRBJ2-7; TRBD1 agrees at 9 bases. The CDR3 has 14 residues. Germline values: CDR1 LGHNA, CDR2 YSLEER. The junction had 10 bases not matched to a gene; V was cut back by 4 bases and J by 9 bases.

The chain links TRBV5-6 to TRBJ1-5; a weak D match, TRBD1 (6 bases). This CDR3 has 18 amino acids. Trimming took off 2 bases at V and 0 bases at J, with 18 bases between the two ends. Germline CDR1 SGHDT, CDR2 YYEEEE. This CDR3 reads CASSLGGGQIYSNQPQHF. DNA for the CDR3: TGTGCCAGCAGCTTAGGGGGAGGGCAGATTTATAGCAATCAGCCCCAGCATTTT.

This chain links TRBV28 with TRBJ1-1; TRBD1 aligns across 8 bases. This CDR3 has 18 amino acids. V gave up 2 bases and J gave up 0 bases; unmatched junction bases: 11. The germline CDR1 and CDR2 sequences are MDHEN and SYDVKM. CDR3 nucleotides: TGTGCCAGCAGTTTAAGGGTCAGGGGGCTGATTATGAACACTGAAGCTTTCTTT. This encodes CASSLRVRGLIMNTEAFF.